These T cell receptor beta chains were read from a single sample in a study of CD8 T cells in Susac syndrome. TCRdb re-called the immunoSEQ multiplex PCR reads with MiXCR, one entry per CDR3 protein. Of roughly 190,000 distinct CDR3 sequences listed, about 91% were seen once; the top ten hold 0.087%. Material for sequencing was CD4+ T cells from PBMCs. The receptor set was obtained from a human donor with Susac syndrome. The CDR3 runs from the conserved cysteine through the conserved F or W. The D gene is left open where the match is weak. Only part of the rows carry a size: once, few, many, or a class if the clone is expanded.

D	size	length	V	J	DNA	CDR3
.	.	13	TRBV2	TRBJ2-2	TGTGCCAGCATGCTGACGAACACCGGGGAGCTGTTTTTT	CASMLTNTGELFF
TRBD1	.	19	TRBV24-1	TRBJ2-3	TGTGCCACCAGTGATCCGGACAGGGGGGCTCAAGGAGAAGCAGATACGCAGTATTTT	CATSDPDRGAQGEADTQYF
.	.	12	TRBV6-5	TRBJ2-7	TGTGCCAGCAGTTCTGACAGTCACGAGCAGTACTTC	CASSSDSHEQYF
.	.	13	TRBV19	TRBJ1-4	TGTGCCAGTAGCGTCGGCCGCCTAAGAGAACTGTTTTTT	CASSVGRLRELFF
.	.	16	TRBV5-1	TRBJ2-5	TGCGCCAGCAGCTTAGCGAGCAGCTCCCTCCAAGAGACCCAGTACTTC	CASSLASSSLQETQYF
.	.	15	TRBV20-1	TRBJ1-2	TGCAGTGCTACCAGGGGTCAGGCATCTTATGGGGGCTACACCTTC	CSATRGQASYGGYTF
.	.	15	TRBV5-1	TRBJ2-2	TGCGCCAGCAGCACCGGGACAACAGGCGCCGGGGAGCTGTTTTTT	CASSTGTTGAGELFF
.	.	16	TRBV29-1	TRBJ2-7	TGCAGCGTTGAGAAGTGGGGGACGACAGTTCACTACGAGCAGTACTTC	CSVEKWGTTVHYEQYF
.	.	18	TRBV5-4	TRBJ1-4	TGTGCCAGCAGCTTGGGAGGGACAACAACAACTGTTAATGAAAAACTGTTTTTT	CASSLGGTTTTVNEKLFF
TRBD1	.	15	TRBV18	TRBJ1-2	TGTGCCAGCTCACTCACGACAGGGGAATTCTATGGCTACACCTTC	CASSLTTGEFYGYTF
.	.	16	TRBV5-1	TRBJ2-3	TGCGCCAGCAGCCTGGACAGCCACACACCCACAGATACGCAGTATTTT	CASSLDSHTPTDTQYF
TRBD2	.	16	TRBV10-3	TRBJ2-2	TGTGCCATCACCGAGACTAGCGGGAGAGGGAGAGGGGAGCTGTTTTTT	CAITETSGRGRGELFF
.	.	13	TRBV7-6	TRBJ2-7	TGTGCCAGCAGCTTAGAGGACTCCTACGAGCAGTACTTC	CASSLEDSYEQYF
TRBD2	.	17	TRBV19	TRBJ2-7	TGTGCCAGTAGTCCGCCGGGACTAGCGGGAGGGTCGAGCGAGCAGTACTTC	CASSPPGLAGGSSEQYF
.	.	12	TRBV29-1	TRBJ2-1	TGCAGCGTCCACCCTGGGCACAATGAGCAGTTCTTC	CSVHPGHNEQFF
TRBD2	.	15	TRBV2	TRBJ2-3	TGTGCCAGCAGTGGGACTAGCGGGAGCCCAGATACGCAGTATTTT	CASSGTSGSPDTQYF
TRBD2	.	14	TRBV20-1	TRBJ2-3	TGCAGTGCTCCGGCCGCGGGGGGGCAAGATACGCAGTATTTT	CSAPAAGGQDTQYF
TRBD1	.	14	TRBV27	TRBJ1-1	TGTGCCAGCAGTGGACAGGGGAAACACACTGAAGCTTTCTTT	CASSGQGKHTEAFF
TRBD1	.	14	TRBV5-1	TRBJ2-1	TGCGCCAGCAGCTTGGGACAGGGAAGTGGTGAGCAGTTCTTC	CASSLGQGSGEQFF
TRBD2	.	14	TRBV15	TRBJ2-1	TGTGCCACCAGCAGACTAGCGGGAGGCAATGAGCAGTTCTTC	CATSRLAGGNEQFF
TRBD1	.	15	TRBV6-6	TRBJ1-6	TGTGCCAGCAGTTACCCACACGGTCAGGGGGCACCCCTCCACTTT	CASSYPHGQGAPLHF
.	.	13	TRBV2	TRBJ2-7	TGTGCCAGCAGTTTAAGAACGAACCACGAGCAGTACTTC	CASSLRTNHEQYF
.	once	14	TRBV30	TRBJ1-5	TGTGCCTGGAGTGTGTCGTACGCCAATCAGCCCCAGCATTTT	CAWSVSYANQPQHF
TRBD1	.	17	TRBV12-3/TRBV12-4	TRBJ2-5	TGTGCCAGCAGTTTCGATACCACAGGGGGCGTAAAAGAGACCCAGTACTTC	CASSFDTTGGVKETQYF
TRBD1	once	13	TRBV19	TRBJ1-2	TGTGCCACCTCCACAGGGGCAAAGGATGGCTACACCTTC	CATSTGAKDGYTF
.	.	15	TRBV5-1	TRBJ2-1	TGCGCCAGCAGCTTGCAACGTCGGGTTGACAATGAGCAGTTCTTC	CASSLQRRVDNEQFF
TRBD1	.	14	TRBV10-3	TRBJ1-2	TGTGCCATCAGTGAGTTGACAGGGCACTATGGCTACACCTTC	CAISELTGHYGYTF
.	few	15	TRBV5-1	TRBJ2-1	TGCGCCAGCAGCTTGGGGGGATTCTCCTACAATGAGCAGTTCTTC	CASSLGGFSYNEQFF
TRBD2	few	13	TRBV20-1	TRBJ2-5	TGCAGTGCTAGGCTAGCGGGGGGGGAGACCCAGTACTTC	CSARLAGGETQYF
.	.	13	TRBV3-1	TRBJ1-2	TGTGCCAGCAGCCCTAACTCGCACTATGGCTACACCTTC	CASSPNSHYGYTF
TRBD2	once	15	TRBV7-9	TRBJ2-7	TGTGCCAGCAGTGAAGCGGGGGGGCCTCCCTACGAGCAGTACTTC	CASSEAGGPPYEQYF
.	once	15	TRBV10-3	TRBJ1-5	TGTGCCATCAGCAACACAGGGAACGGGAATCAGCCCCAGCATTTT	CAISNTGNGNQPQHF
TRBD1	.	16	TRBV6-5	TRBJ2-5	TGTGCCAGCAGTTACCCCGGGACAGGGGGCCAAGAGACCCAGTACTTC	CASSYPGTGGQETQYF
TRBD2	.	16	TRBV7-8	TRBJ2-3	TGTGCCAGCAGCCCGCAGGAGAGACTAGCGTCAGATACGCAGTATTTT	CASSPQERLASDTQYF
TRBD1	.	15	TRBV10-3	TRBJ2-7	TGTGCCATCAGTGAGCGGGACAGGGCGGAATACGAGCAGTACTTC	CAISERDRAEYEQYF
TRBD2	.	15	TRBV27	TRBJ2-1	TGTGCCAGCAGGCCTAGCGGGAGGGGTTACAATGAGCAGTTCTTC	CASRPSGRGYNEQFF
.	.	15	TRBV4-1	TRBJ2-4	TGCGCCAGCAGCCGTAATTGGGGAGGCAAAAACATTCAGTACTTC	CASSRNWGGKNIQYF
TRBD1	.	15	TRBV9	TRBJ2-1	TGTGCCAGCAGCGTTGCCGGGACAGATTACAATGAGCAGTTCTTC	CASSVAGTDYNEQFF
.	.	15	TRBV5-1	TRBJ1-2	TGCGCCAGCAGTATCCAGGCGAGAGGTAACTATGGCTACACCTTC	CASSIQARGNYGYTF
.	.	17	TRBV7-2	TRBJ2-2	TGTGCCAGCAGCTCTAACAGGGGGGGCGGGCGTACCGGGGAGCTGTTTTTT	CASSSNRGGGRTGELFF
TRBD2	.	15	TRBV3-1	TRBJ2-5	TGTGCCAGCAGCCAAGGGGGACTAGTCCAAGAGACCCAGTACTTC	CASSQGGLVQETQYF
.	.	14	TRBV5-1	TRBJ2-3	TGCGCCAGCAGCCTCAACAGAATCACAGATACGCAGTATTTT	CASSLNRITDTQYF
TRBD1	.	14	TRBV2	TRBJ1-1	TGTGCCAGCAACTACAGGGGGCAGAACACTGAAGCTTTCTTT	CASNYRGQNTEAFF
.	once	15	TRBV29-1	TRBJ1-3	TGCAGCGCACAAACGCGGGTAGATGGTGGAAACACCATATATTTT	CSAQTRVDGGNTIYF
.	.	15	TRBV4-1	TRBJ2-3	TGCGCCAGCAGCTCTGTCGTCGTTGGAACAGATACGCAGTATTTT	CASSSVVVGTDTQYF
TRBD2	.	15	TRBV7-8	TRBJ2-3	TGTGCCAGCAGCTTGGTTCCGGCGGGGGGACATACGCAGTATTTT	CASSLVPAGGHTQYF
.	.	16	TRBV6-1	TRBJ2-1	TGTGCCAGCAGTGAAGCACTGACCCCTAGGGCCGGTGAGCAGTTCTTC	CASSEALTPRAGEQFF
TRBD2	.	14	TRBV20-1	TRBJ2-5	TGCAGTGCTCCGGCTAGCGGGATCCAAGAGACCCAGTACTTC	CSAPASGIQETQYF
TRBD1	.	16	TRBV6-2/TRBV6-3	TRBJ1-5	TGTGCCAGCAGTTACCCGACAGGGGTGAGCAATCAGCCCCAGCATTTT	CASSYPTGVSNQPQHF
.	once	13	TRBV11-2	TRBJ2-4	TGTGCCAGCAGCTTAGCGGGAGTGAACATTCAGTACTTC	CASSLAGVNIQYF